Following are 10 T cell receptor beta chains from one sample sequenced in a study of OX40 agonist ivuxolimab in advanced cancers. TCRdb's copy holds only in-frame clones and misses some; the assay was immunoSEQ multiplex PCR. The table shows 68,000 or so clones, with roughly four fifths occurring only once. Sequencing used CD4+ or CD8+ T cells sorted from blood, obtained in a trial of the OX40 agonist ivuxolimab. These receptors were obtained from an adult with an advanced solid tumor such as melanoma, head and neck, liver or kidney cancer.

This chain joins TRBV5-6 and TRBJ2-5, with D tentatively TRBD1 (5 bases). The CDR3 runs to 15 residues. Trimming shortened V by 0 bases and J by 1 base, and 10 bases separated the two germline ends. Germline loops: CDR1 SGHDT, CDR2 YYEEEE. The CDR3 reads CASSLAKTAQETQYF. The CDR3 DNA follows: TGTGCCAGCAGCTTGGCTAAGACAGCCCAAGAGACCCAGTACTTC.

The chain couples TRBV9 to TRBJ2-2, with 8 bases matching TRBD2. CDR1 is SGDLS and CDR2 is YYNGEE in the germline V gene. V shed 0 bases, J shed 2 bases, and the junction held 6 bases outside the gene matches. This CDR3 has 17 residues. CDR3 in amino acids: CASSVVGSGANTGELFF. The CDR3 nucleotides are TGTGCCAGCAGCGTAGTGGGTAGCGGGGCAAACACCGGGGAGCTGTTTTTT.

V usage is TRBV7-8 and J usage is TRBJ2-1; 9 bases are a match to TRBD1. Trimming at V came to 4 bases and at J to 2 bases, leaving 15 bases not matched to a gene. This CDR3 is 19 amino acids long. The V gene's germline CDR1 is SGHVS and CDR2 FQNEAQ. CDR3 residues: CASSSRLKPGQGPYNEQFF. The CDR3 DNA reads as TGTGCCAGCAGCTCCCGACTTAAACCGGGACAGGGTCCCTACAATGAGCAGTTCTTC. Supplemented by reference TRBV7-8 and TRBJ2-1, the full variable domain reads GAGVSQSPRYKVAKRGQDVALRCDPISGHVSLFWYQQALGQGPEFLTYFQNEAQLDKSGLPSDRFFAERPEGSVSTLKIQRTQQEDSAVYLCASSSRLKPGQGPYNEQFFGPGTRLTVL.

The chain combines TRBV19 with TRBJ2-2, with D possibly being TRBD2 (6 bases). Trimming cost V 4 bases and J 3 bases, with 12 bases left between them. Germline values: CDR1 LNHDA, CDR2 SQIVND (reference sequence). The CDR3 is 15 amino acids. This CDR3 is CASSTAGTHTGELFF. DNA for the CDR3: TGTGCCAGTAGTACCGCCGGGACTCACACCGGGGAGCTGTTTTTT. The complete variable domain, with remaining parts taken from reference TRBV19 and TRBJ2-2, reads DGGITQSPKYLFRKEGQNVTLSCEQNLNHDAMYWYRQDPGQGLRLIYYSQIVNDFQKGDIAEGYSVSREKKESFPLTVTSAQKNPTAFYLCASSTAGTHTGELFFGEGSRLTVL.

This chain joins TRBV25-1 and TRBJ1-2; no firm D call. Trimming removed 2 bases at V and 0 bases at J, with 7 bases between. The CDR3 sequence is 14 residues long. Per germline, CDR1 MGHDK and CDR2 SYGVNS. The CDR3 nucleotides are TGTGCCAGCAGTGAAACGCTTACTAACTATGGCTACACCTTC. Protein: CASSETLTNYGYTF.

The rearrangement uses TRBV5-4 and TRBJ2-3, with D maybe TRBD1 (5 bases). CDR3 size: 12 residues. Germline V gene lookup returns CDR1 SGHNT and CDR2 YYREEE (reference sequence). With 1 base removed from V and 5 bases from J, the gap between germline ends came to 5 bases. Written as DNA, the CDR3 is TGTGCCAGCAGCTTGCAGGGAGATACGCAGTATTTT. It translates to CASSLQGDTQYF. Full variable domain (missing parts from reference TRBV5-4 and TRBJ2-3): ETGVTQSPTHLIKTRGQQVTLRCSSQSGHNTVSWYQQALGQGPQFIFQYYREEENGRGNFPPRFSGLQFPNYSSELNVNALELDDSALYLCASSLQGDTQYFGPGTRLTVL.

Judged by abundance, this clone is medium-sized. This chain joins TRBV18 and TRBJ1-3; D gene ambiguous. The CDR3 totals 14 residues. Germline V CDR1 and CDR2: KGHSH, LQKENI. V shed 3 bases and J shed 0 bases, with 6 bases lying between them. The CDR3 DNA reads as TGTGCCAGCTCACCTCAGGCCTCTGGAAACACCATATATTTT. Translation: CASSPQASGNTIYF.

The J gene is TRBJ2-3, the V gene TRBV19, with D unclear. The CDR3 totals 14 residues. CDR1 and CDR2 from the germline V gene are LNHDA and SQIVND (reference sequence). Trimming stripped 7 bases from V and 3 bases from J, with 14 bases between. CDR3 sequence: CASKLVEWTDTQYF. CDR3 in DNA: TGTGCCAGTAAGTTGGTAGAGTGGACAGATACGCAGTATTTT.

V and J are TRBV5-4 and TRBJ2-7; the D is unclear. Trimming shortened V by 3 bases and J by 0 bases, and 19 bases separated the two germline ends. The germline CDR1 and CDR2 sequences are SGHNT and YYREEE (reference sequence). CDR3 size: 17 residues. In DNA form, the CDR3 reads TGTGCCAGCAGCTCCTTCGGTGTCCAGAGGAGCTCCTACGAGCAGTACTTC. As protein: CASSSFGVQRSSYEQYF.

This sequence joins TRBV7-9 and TRBJ1-5; D perhaps matches TRBD1 (5 bases). Germline V gene lookup returns CDR1 SEHNR and CDR2 FQNEAQ (reference sequence). Deletions cut 5 bases from V and 9 bases from J, with 17 bases between. CDR3 length: 14 residues. CDR3 region: CASSGDSNQPPQHF. Here the CDR3 DNA reads TGTGCCAGCAGCGGCGACAGTAATCAGCCGCCCCAGCATTTT.